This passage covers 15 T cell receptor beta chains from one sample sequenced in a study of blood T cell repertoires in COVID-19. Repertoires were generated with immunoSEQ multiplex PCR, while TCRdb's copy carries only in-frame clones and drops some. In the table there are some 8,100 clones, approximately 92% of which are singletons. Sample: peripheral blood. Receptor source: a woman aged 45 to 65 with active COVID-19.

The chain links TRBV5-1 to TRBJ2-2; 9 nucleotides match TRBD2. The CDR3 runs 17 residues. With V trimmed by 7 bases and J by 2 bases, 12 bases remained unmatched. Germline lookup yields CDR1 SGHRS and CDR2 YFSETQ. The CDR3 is CASAQGSGRGNTGELFF. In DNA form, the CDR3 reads TGCGCCAGCGCCCAGGGTAGCGGGAGAGGAAACACCGGGGAGCTGTTTTTT. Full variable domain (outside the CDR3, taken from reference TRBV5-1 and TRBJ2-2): KAGVTQTPRYLIKTRGQQVTLSCSPISGHRSVSWYQQTPGQGLQFLFEYFSETQRNKGNFPGRFSGRQFSNSRSEMNVSTLELGDSALYLCASAQGSGRGNTGELFFGEGSRLTVL.

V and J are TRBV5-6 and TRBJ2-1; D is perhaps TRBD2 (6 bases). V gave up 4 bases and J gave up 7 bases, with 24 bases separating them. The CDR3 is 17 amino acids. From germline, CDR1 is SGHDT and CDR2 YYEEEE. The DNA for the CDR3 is TGTGCCAGCAGCCCAGATCCCGGGACTGGGGTAAAGAATGAGCAGTTCTTC. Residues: CASSPDPGTGVKNEQFF.

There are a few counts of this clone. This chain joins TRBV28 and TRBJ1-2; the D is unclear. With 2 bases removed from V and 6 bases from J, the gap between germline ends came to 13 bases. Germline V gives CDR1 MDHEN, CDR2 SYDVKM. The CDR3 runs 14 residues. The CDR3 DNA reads TGTGCCAGCAGTTTACCCCCAGGAGGCCATGGCTACACCTTC. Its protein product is CASSLPPGGHGYTF.

The CDR3 sequence: CASRPGLPNTGELFF. The CDR3 nucleotides read TGTGCCAGCAGGCCGGGACTGCCGAACACCGGGGAGCTGTTTTTT. This chain connects TRBV13 to TRBJ2-2; the D gene is possibly TRBD2 (6 bases). Trimming stripped 6 bases from V and 0 bases from J, with 11 bases between. Germline CDR1 PRHDT, CDR2 FYEKMQ (reference sequence). The CDR3 runs to 15 residues. Looking up the rest from reference TRBV13 and TRBJ2-2 gives the full variable domain: AAGVIQSPRHLIKEKRETATLKCYPIPRHDTVYWYQQGPGQDPQFLISFYEKMQSDKGSIPDRFSAQQFSDYHSELNMSSLELGDSALYFCASRPGLPNTGELFFGEGSRLTVL.

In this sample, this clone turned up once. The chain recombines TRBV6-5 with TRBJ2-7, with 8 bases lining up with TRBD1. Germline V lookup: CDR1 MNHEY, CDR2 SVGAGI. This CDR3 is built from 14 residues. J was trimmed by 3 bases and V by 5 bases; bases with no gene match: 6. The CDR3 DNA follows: TGTGCCAGCAGTCCCGGACAGGGTCACTACGAGCAGTACTTC. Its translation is CASSPGQGHYEQYF.

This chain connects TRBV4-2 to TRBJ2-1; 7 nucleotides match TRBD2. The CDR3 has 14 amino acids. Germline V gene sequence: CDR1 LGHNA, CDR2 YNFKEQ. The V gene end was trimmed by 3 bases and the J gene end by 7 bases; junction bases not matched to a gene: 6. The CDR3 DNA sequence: TGTGCCAGCAGCCAGACGGGAGGAGTAAATGAGCAGTTCTTC. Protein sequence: CASSQTGGVNEQFF.

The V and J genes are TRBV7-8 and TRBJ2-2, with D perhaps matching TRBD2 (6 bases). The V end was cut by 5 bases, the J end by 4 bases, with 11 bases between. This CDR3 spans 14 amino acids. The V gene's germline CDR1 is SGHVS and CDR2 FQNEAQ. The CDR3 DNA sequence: TGTGCCAGCAGCCCGGGGAGGCCCACCGGGGAGCTGTTTTTT. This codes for CASSPGRPTGELFF.

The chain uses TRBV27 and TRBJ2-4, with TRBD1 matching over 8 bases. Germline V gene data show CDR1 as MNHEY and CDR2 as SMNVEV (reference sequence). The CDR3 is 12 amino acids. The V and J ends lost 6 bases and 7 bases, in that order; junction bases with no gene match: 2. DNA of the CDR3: TGTGCCAGCAGGGACAGGGTGAACATTCAGTACTTC. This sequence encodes CASRDRVNIQYF.

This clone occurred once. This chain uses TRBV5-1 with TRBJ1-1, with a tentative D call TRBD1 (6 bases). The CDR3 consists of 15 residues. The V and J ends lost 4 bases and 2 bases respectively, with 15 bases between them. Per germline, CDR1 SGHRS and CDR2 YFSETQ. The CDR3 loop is CASSTGGAVNTEAFF. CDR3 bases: TGCGCCAGCAGCACTGGGGGGGCCGTTAACACTGAAGCTTTCTTT.

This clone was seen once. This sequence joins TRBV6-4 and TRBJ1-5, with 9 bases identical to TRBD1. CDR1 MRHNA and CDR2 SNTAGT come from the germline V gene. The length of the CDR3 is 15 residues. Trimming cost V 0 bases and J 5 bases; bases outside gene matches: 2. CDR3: CASSDSRTGDQPQHF. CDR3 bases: TGTGCCAGCAGTGACTCTCGGACAGGGGATCAGCCCCAGCATTTT.

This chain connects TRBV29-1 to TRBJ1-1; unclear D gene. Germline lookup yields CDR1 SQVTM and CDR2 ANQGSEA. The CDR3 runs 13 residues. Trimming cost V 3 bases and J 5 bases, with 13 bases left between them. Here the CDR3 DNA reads TGCAGCGTTGAGGAGGACTGGTATACTGAAGCTTTCTTT. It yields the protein CSVEEDWYTEAFF.

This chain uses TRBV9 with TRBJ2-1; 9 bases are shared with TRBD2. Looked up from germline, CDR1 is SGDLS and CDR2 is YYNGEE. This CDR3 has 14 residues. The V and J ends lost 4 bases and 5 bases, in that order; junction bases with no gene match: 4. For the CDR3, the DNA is TGTGCCAGCAGCACCGGACTAGCGCACAATGAGCAGTTCTTC. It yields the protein CASSTGLAHNEQFF.

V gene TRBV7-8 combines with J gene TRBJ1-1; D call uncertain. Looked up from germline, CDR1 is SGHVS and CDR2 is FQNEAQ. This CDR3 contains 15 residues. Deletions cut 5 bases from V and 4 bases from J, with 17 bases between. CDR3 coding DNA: TGTGCCAGCAGCCTATACGAGGGAGCTGGCACTGAAGCTTTCTTT. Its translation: CASSLYEGAGTEAFF. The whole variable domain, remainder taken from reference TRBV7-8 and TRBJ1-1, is GAGVSQSPRYKVAKRGQDVALRCDPISGHVSLFWYQQALGQGPEFLTYFQNEAQLDKSGLPSDRFFAERPEGSVSTLKIQRTQQEDSAVYLCASSLYEGAGTEAFFGQGTRLTVV.

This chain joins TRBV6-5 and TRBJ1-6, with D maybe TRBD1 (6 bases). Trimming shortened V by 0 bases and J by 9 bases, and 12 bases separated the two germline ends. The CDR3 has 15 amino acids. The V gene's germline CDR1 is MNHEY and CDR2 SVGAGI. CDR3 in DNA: TGTGCCAGCAGTTACTCGAAACAGGGTGGTTCACCCCTCCACTTT. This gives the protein CASSYSKQGGSPLHF.

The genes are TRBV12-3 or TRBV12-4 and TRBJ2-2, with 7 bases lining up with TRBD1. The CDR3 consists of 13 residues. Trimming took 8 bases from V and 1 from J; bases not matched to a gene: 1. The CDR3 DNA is TGTGCCAGCGGGACAGAGAACACCGGGGAGCTGTTTTTT. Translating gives CASGTENTGELFF.